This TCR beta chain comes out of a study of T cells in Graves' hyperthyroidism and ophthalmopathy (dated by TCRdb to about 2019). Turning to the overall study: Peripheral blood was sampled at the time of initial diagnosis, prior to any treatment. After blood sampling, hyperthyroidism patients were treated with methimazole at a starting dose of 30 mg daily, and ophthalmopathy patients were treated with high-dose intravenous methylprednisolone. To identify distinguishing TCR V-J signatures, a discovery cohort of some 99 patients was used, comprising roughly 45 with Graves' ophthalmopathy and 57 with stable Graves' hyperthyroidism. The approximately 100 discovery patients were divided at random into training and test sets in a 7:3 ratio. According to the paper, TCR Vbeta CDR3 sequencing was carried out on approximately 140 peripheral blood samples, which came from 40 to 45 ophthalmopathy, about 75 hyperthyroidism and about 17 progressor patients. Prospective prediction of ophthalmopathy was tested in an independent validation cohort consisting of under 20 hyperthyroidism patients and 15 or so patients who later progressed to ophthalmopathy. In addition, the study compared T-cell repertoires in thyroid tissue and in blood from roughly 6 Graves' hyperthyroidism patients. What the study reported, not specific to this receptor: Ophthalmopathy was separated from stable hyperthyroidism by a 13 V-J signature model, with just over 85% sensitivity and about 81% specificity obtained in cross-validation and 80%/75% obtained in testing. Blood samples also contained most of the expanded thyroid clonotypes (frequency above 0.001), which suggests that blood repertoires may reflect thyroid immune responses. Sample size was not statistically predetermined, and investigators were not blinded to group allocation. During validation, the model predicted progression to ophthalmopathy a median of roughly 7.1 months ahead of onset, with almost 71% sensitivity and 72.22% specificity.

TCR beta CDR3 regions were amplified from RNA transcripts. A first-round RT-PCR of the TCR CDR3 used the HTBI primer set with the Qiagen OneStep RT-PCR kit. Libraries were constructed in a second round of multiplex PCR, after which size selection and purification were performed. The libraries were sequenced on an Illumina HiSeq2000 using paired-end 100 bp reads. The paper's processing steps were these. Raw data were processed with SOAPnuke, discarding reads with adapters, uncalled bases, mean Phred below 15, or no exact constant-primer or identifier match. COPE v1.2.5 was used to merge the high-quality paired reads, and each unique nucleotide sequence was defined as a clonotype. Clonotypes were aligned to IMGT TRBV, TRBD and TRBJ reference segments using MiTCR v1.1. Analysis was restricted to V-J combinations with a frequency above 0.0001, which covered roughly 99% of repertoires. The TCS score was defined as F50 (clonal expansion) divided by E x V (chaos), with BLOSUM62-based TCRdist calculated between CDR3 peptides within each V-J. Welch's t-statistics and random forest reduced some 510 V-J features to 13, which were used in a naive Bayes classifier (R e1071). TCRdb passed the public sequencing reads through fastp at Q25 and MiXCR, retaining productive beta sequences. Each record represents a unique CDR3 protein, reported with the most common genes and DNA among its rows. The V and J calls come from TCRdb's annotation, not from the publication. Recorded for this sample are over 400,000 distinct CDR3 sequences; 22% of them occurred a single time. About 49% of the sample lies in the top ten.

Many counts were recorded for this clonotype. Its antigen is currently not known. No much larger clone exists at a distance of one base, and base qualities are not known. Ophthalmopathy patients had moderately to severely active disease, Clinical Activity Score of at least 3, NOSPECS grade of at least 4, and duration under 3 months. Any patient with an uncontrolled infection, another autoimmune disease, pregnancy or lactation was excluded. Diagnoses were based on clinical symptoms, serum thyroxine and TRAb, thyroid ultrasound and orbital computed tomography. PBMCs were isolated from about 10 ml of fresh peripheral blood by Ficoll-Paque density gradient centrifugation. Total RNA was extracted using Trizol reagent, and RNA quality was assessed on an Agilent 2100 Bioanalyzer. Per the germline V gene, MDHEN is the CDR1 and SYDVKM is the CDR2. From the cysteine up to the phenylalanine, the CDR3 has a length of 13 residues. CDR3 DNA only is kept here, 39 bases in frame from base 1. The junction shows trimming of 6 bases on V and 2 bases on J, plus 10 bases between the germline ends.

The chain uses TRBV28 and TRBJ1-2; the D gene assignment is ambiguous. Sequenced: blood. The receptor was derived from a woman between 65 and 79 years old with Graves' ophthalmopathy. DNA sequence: TGTGCCAGCAGCCGGACGGCCAACTATGGCTACACCTTC. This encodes CASSRTANYGYTF.